This T cell receptor (beta chain) was sequenced in a study of blood T cell repertoires in COVID-19 (dated by TCRdb to 2020 to 2022). About the full investigation: The collaborator samples originated in the United States, Italy and Spain and spanned the acute and convalescent phases of COVID-19. The prospective study material was composed of cDNA or gDNA derived from T cells, B-cell-depleted T cells, or PBMCs. The samples were drawn from the first 160 participants of the ongoing ImmuneRACE study and from 1,254 subjects provided by 6 global collaborators. A freely available public database, intended as a resource for researchers studying the immune response to SARS-CoV-2, is where the repertoires were released. Sample metadata almost always included a de-identified subject ID, COVID-19 status, age in years and sex. Where available, HLA class I and class II types were taken from metadata supplied by the sample provider and were not determined by assay-based typing. The dataset comprised deeply sampled blood TCRbeta repertoires from subjects exposed to, actively infected with, or recovered from COVID-19.

Study-wide conclusions, independent of this receptor: Clinical and demographic metadata were provided uncurated, with the amount varying by source and participant.

The immunoSEQ Assay, a bias-controlled multiplex PCR, was used to amplify TCRbeta CDR3 regions from genomic DNA. For the original study's pipeline: Nucleated cell counts per sample were estimated from amplification of reference gene primers within the assay. To quantify the absolute abundance of each unique TCRbeta CDR3 rearrangement, sequence reads were collapsed and filtered. For each sample, productive Simpson clonality was calculated as the square root of Simpson's diversity index over productive rearrangements. The table was pulled from immuneACCESS by TCRdb, which kept in-frame rearrangements only. Such tables lose some clones; where checked, under half of the loss comes from unresolved V genes, and the rest has no known cause. V and J calls and clone size are those listed in that table; D and trimming were worked out from the DNA. This sample lists 390,000 or so clones; roughly 89% were detected once. The ten largest clones add up to 5% to 8.5% of the sample.

This clone showed up just once. It lacks a known antigen. No qualities accompany the bases; no much larger clone lies one base away. Whole blood was collected in K2EDTA tubes by collaborating institutions according to the institutions' own protocols. For TCRbeta analysis, collaborator samples were shipped as frozen whole blood, as isolated PBMCs, or as DNA extracted from either sample type. V drops 6 bases and J drops 10 bases, leaving 13 bases in between. The germline V gene specifies MNHEY as CDR1 and SVGAGI as CDR2. From the cysteine up to the phenylalanine, the CDR3 has a length of 13 residues. Just the 39-base CDR3 DNA is kept, in frame starting at base 1.

The sequence came from a man aged 18 to 29 with active or convalescent COVID-19. Rearrangement joined TRBV6-5 to TRBJ1-6; no D gene is confidently identified. The sample consisted of peripheral blood. For the CDR3, the sequence is CASRGQFGSPLHF. The DNA sequence is given as TGTGCCAGCAGGGGCCAGTTTGGGTCACCCCTCCACTTT.